This record covers a single TCR beta chain. Antigen specificity is unknown. This CDR3 comprises 16 residues. The trim removed 0 bases at V and 3 bases at J, leaving 7 bases unmatched. Germline assignment: CDR1 DFQATT and CDR2 SNEGSKA (reference sequence). TCRdb analysed the 5' RACE reads with MiXCR anew, one entry per CDR3 protein. The data contain over 700,000 distinct CDR3 sequences, around a fifth of them singletons. This sample was included in a study of CD8 T cells in ankylosing spondylitis. Whole-study findings and limits: Reactive arthritis synovial fluid and blood previously showed some of these motif variants. Characteristic, it appeared, of ankylosing spondylitis blood was a TCR beta motif of about eight highly homologous variants.

The clonotype comes from a male donor with ankylosing spondylitis. The sequenced sample was blood, either unsorted or a sorted T cell fraction (not recorded which). The V call is TRBV20-1, the J call TRBJ2-4; 8 bases fit TRBD2. The CDR3 loop reads CSAREKAGGSKNIQYF. DNA for the CDR3: TGCAGTGCTAGAGAAAAGGCGGGGGGAAGCAAAAACATTCAGTACTTC.